This T cell receptor beta chain came from a study of T cells in Graves' hyperthyroidism and ophthalmopathy. Study findings and constraints: Among thyroid clonotypes expanded above 0.001, most also appeared in blood. A model built on 13 V-J features separated ophthalmopathy from stable hyperthyroidism.

The sample holds many counts of this clonotype. Its target is unknown. Germline V gene data show CDR1 as KGHSH and CDR2 as LQKENI. This CDR3 is 14 amino acids long. Trimming stripped 2 bases from V and 4 bases from J, with 11 bases between. Amplification yielded TCR beta CDR3 regions, with RNA transcripts as the source. Initially, a first-round RT-PCR of the TCR CDR3 employed the HTBI primer set. Each CDR3 protein is one row after TCRdb ran MiXCR on the multiplex PCR reads. The sample lists about 700,000 distinct CDR3 sequences, about 15% occurring once. The V and J genes are TRBV18 and TRBJ2-5; D may be TRBD2 (6 bases). This receptor was obtained from a woman aged 18-35 years with Graves' hyperthyroidism. Sequencing was performed on blood. CDR3 nucleotide sequence: TGTGCCAGCTCACCAATTGGGAGGCGAGAGACCCAGTACTTC. Translation gives CASSPIGRRETQYF.